This T cell receptor beta chain was profiled in a study of CD8+CD57+ T cells in acquired aplastic anemia. Overall study results and limits: Overlapping CD8+ CDR3 repertoires of patients and controls contained under 35 shared sequences.

Genomic DNA constituted the template upon which TCR beta VDJ and CDR3 profiling was performed. Via MiXCR, TCRdb re-called the reads, giving one row per CDR3 protein. Of some 190,000 distinct CDR3 sequences in the sample, less than 55% were seen once. The V end was cut by 6 bases, the J end by 2 bases, with 13 bases between. The CDR3 extends over 14 amino acids. The germline V gene encodes CDR1 WSHSY and CDR2 SAAADI. A word on this clonotype: The antigen remains undetermined.

The chain recombines TRBV10-2 with TRBJ1-1; D remains ambiguous. This clonotype was obtained from a human donor in good health. The sequenced sample was sorted CD4+, CD8+, or CD8+CD57+ T cells (not recorded which) from PBMCs. The CDR3 nucleotides are TGCGCCAGCAGAGATAACGTGCATAACACTGAAGCTTTCTTT. As protein: CASRDNVHNTEAFF.